This TCR beta chain was recovered during a study of vaccination effects on CD4 cells after COVID-19. Turning to the study itself: Participants were given two doses of BNT162b2 or mRNA-1273 vaccine. The study's findings and limits: Just 1 of 255 vaccine-induced clones in healthy recipients was cross-reactive.

About this clone: Its antigen remains unidentified.

In the ViraFEST assay, antigen-specific CD4+ clonotypes were identified by expansion after peptide-pool stimulation. Following culture for nine to ten days, CD4+ T cells were isolated. No vaccinee had earlier SARS-CoV-2 infection, and nucleocapsid antibodies were negative. This table comes from immunoSEQ multiplex PCR, and its TCRdb copy is limited to in-frame clones, with some not included. The sample carries tens of thousands of clones, approximately 76% recorded once. CDR3 length equals 11 residues. Germline V gene sequence: CDR1 LNHDA, CDR2 SQIVND (reference sequence). Germline trimming cut 11 bases from V and 7 bases from J; bases unmatched to any gene: 2.

The chain combines TRBV19 with TRBJ1-6, with 7 bases aligning to TRBD1. The source material was CD4+ T cells from PBMCs cultured with HCoV-NL63 spike peptides, sampled before COVID-19 vaccination. The origin of this receptor is a human donor who received a COVID-19 vaccine. CDR3 in DNA: TGTGCCGCGGGACAGAATTCACCCCTCCACTTT. Protein product: CAAGQNSPLHF.